A single TCR beta chain is shown here with its context. Its antigen is not known. This specimen comes from a study of beta chain features in type 1 diabetes. Expressed TCRB transcripts were sequenced because the entire RNA isolate underwent reverse transcription. TCRdb's copy holds only in-frame clones and misses some; the assay was immunoSEQ multiplex PCR. This table holds 120,000 to 150,000 clones, around a tenth found once. General study points: VDJ junctions from patients with type 1 diabetes contained fewer insertions and more deletions. Because the template was cDNA, high-expressing cells might be over-represented. For patients, the naive, central memory and Treg TCRB repertoires appeared more alike than for healthy donors.

Trimming cost V 1 base and J 6 bases, with 20 bases left between them. There are 17 residues in the CDR3. Germline loops: CDR1 SGHRS, CDR2 YFSETQ. Sorting with CD45RO/CCR7/CD25/CD127/CD95/CD27 yielded naive, central memory, regulatory and stem-like memory CD4+ cells. This receptor was taken from a woman aged 40 to 50 in good health. The sequenced material came from central memory CD4+ T cells from blood. This chain joins TRBV5-1 and TRBJ2-1; D might be TRBD2 (6 bases). CDR3 nucleotides: TGCGCCAGCAGCTTGATGCCAGCGGGCCAAGGGACCAATGAGCAGTTCTTC. This translates into CASSLMPAGQGTNEQFF.